These 25 T cell receptor beta chains share one sample of origin, sequenced in a study of cytomegalovirus exposure and HLA in healthy donors. The PCR used 60 Vbeta and 13 Jbeta primers. Sequenced by immunoSEQ multiplex PCR; TCRdb stores in-frame clones only, minus some. The sample lists about 160,000 clones, about three quarters occurring once. Sequenced sample: PBMCs. The receptors stem from a woman in her twenties or thirties in good health and CMV-seronegative.

This clone was counted only a few times. The chain joins TRBV9 to TRBJ1-1, with D maybe TRBD1 (5 bases). CDR1 SGDLS and CDR2 YYNGEE come from the germline V gene. The CDR3 has 13 amino acids. V dropped 0 bases and J dropped 6 bases, with 9 bases sitting between them. In DNA, the CDR3 is TGTGCCAGCAGCGTAGCACCGGGGGCTGAAGCTTTCTTT. This translates into CASSVAPGAEAFF.

The count of this clone is one. V is TRBV27 and J is TRBJ2-7, with 9 bases lining up with TRBD2. Germline V CDR1 and CDR2: MNHEY, SMNVEV (reference sequence). Trimming cost V 6 bases and J 3 bases; bases outside gene matches: 9. The CDR3 length is 15 residues. The CDR3 reads CASSYSGREGYEQYF. DNA for the CDR3: TGTGCCAGCAGCTATAGCGGGAGAGAAGGCTACGAGCAGTACTTC.

This clone has a handful of counts. The V call is TRBV6-5, the J call TRBJ1-3; a weak D match, TRBD1 (5 bases). This CDR3 has 16 residues. The germline V gene encodes CDR1 MNHEY and CDR2 SVGAGI. V was pared by 0 bases and J by 7 bases, with 16 bases between. The CDR3 reads CASSYSKRGSGNTIYF. CDR3 nucleotides: TGTGCCAGCAGTTACTCGAAAAGGGGAAGTGGGAACACCATATATTTT.

This clone was counted between two and nine times. The chain uses TRBV28 and TRBJ1-3, with D hard to call. Germline assignment: CDR1 MDHEN and CDR2 SYDVKM. The CDR3 loop spans 11 amino acids. V lost 7 bases, J lost 4 bases, and 5 bases lay in between. Here the CDR3 DNA reads TGTGCCAGCATAGCGGGAAACACCATATATTTT. This encodes CASIAGNTIYF.

CDR3 residues: CATSRGAQGYEQYF. Written as DNA, the CDR3 is TGTGCCACCAGCAGAGGGGCCCAGGGCTACGAGCAGTACTTC. The chain combines TRBV15 with TRBJ2-7; D is possibly TRBD1 (5 bases). CDR1 LNHNV and CDR2 YYDKDF come from the germline V gene (reference sequence). V gave up 1 base and J gave up 3 bases, with 10 bases separating them. The CDR3 consists of 14 residues.

The V gene is TRBV15, the J gene TRBJ2-7; possibly TRBD2 for D (6 bases). The CDR3 has 15 residues. Germline lookup yields CDR1 LNHNV and CDR2 YYDKDF (reference sequence). Trimming removed 0 bases from V and 2 bases from J, with 11 bases in between. CDR3 in DNA: TGTGCCACCAGCAGAGACTCTAGCGCCACCTACGAGCAGTACTTC. It is translated as CATSRDSSATYEQYF.

The V and J genes are TRBV18 and TRBJ1-5, with D perhaps matching TRBD1 (5 bases). The CDR3 runs to 16 residues. Germline CDR1 KGHSH, CDR2 LQKENI. The V gene lost 6 bases and the J gene lost 4 bases, with 19 bases spanning the gap. The CDR3 DNA reads as TGTGCCAGCTCGCGTAAAAGAAGCCCAGGGAATCAGCCCCAGCATTTT. Amino acid sequence: CASSRKRSPGNQPQHF.

J is TRBJ2-7 and V is TRBV29-1, with D uncertain. Germline V gene sequence: CDR1 SQVTM, CDR2 ANQGSEA. The CDR3 sequence is 13 residues long. The V and J ends lost 1 base and 3 bases respectively, with 10 bases between them. CDR3 loop: CSVEGGEVYEQYF. As DNA, the CDR3 is TGCAGCGTTGAAGGTGGAGAGGTCTACGAGCAGTACTTC.

This chain uses TRBV4-2 with TRBJ1-1; a possible D gene is TRBD1 (5 bases). Trimming took 3 bases from V and 0 from J, leaving 8 bases between them. Germline V gives CDR1 LGHNA, CDR2 YNFKEQ. This CDR3 spans 14 amino acids. CDR3 nucleotides: TGTGCCAGCAGCCACAGGGCGATGAACACTGAAGCTTTCTTT. It yields the protein CASSHRAMNTEAFF.

The rearrangement links TRBV27 to TRBJ2-5; 13 bases agree with TRBD2. Trimming cost V 6 bases and J 3 bases; bases outside gene matches: 4. The CDR3 consists of 15 residues. CDR1 and CDR2 from the germline V gene are MNHEY and SMNVEV (reference sequence). The CDR3 region has the DNA TGTGCCAGCAGACGAGGGACTAGCGGGGAAGAGACCCAGTACTTC. Protein: CASRRGTSGEETQYF.

This clone occurred a few times. The J gene is TRBJ1-5, the V gene TRBV19, with TRBD1 as a possible D gene (6 bases). CDR3 length: 13 residues. The germline gives CDR1 LNHDA, CDR2 SQIVND (reference sequence). V lost 7 bases to trimming and J lost 5 bases, with 12 bases between them. The CDR3 nucleotides are TGTGCCAGTACCGGGACAAAGGATCAGCCCCAGCATTTT. This encodes CASTGTKDQPQHF.

V gene TRBV6-4 combines with J gene TRBJ2-1, with 9 bases matching TRBD2. The CDR3 consists of 15 residues. CDR1 and CDR2 from the germline V gene are MRHNA and SNTAGT. V was clipped by 0 bases and J by 5 bases; unmatched bases: 2. CDR3 DNA: TGTGCCAGCAGTGACTCTGCGGGAGGGAACAATGAGCAGTTCTTC. Translated: CASSDSAGGNNEQFF.

V usage is TRBV2 and J usage is TRBJ2-7, with 7 bases that match TRBD1. Germline CDR1 and CDR2: SNHLY and FYNNEI. This CDR3 has 16 amino acids. After removal of 4 bases from V and 5 bases from J, the junction contained 14 bases not matched to a gene. CDR3 region: CASSAMFLTGSNEQYF. Here the CDR3 DNA reads TGTGCCAGCAGTGCTATGTTCTTGACAGGGTCAAACGAGCAGTACTTC.

This clone was detected only once. This sequence joins TRBV15 and TRBJ2-7; 12 bases are shared with TRBD2. V lost 0 bases to trimming and J lost 2 bases; unmatched junction nucleotides: 8. Germline values: CDR1 LNHNV, CDR2 YYDKDF (reference sequence). This CDR3 contains 18 residues. This chain's CDR3 is CATSRDSSSGGDTYEQYF. The CDR3 nucleotides read TGTGCCACCAGCAGAGATTCGTCTAGCGGGGGGGACACCTACGAGCAGTACTTC. The variable domain in full, completed from reference TRBV15 and TRBJ2-7, reads DAMVIQNPRYQVTQFGKPVTLSCSQTLNHNVMYWYQQKSSQAPKLLFHYYDKDFNNEADTPDNFQSRRPNTSFCFLDIRSPGLGDTAMYLCATSRDSSSGGDTYEQYFGPGTRLTVT.

The chain uses TRBV5-6 and TRBJ2-3; D may be TRBD2 (5 bases). Looked up from germline, CDR1 is SGHDT and CDR2 is YYEEEE. The CDR3 contains 14 residues. Trimming left V 2 bases short and J 6 bases short, with 13 bases between. CDR3 in DNA: TGTGCCAGCAGCTTTGGGCGGGCGTCGGATACGCAGTATTTT. Protein product: CASSFGRASDTQYF.

The gene calls are TRBV7-6 and TRBJ2-5; 15 bases fit TRBD2. The DNA end lines up better with TRBJ2-7; the J call may be wrong. The germline V gene has CDR1 SGHVS and CDR2 FNYEAQ. This CDR3 contains 19 residues. The DNA for the CDR3 is TGTGCCAGCAGCTTGCCCTCCGGGACTAGCGGGGGGAACTCCTACGAGCAGTACTTC. It is translated as CASSLPSGTSGGNSYEQYF.

V and J are TRBV5-6 and TRBJ2-4; D is perhaps TRBD1 (6 bases). This CDR3 has 15 amino acids. Trimming left V 3 bases short and J 3 bases short, with 13 bases between. In germline, CDR1 is SGHDT, CDR2 YYEEEE. The CDR3 DNA reads TGTGCCAGCAGCTCAATGAACAGGGACAAAAACATTCAGTACTTC. It yields the protein CASSSMNRDKNIQYF.

This chain joins TRBV19 and TRBJ2-1; D gene unclear. The CDR3 is 14 amino acids. V lost 8 bases, J lost 7 bases, and 18 bases lay in between. Germline CDR1 is LNHDA and CDR2 is SQIVND (reference sequence). The CDR3, as DNA: TGTGCCAGTTCCAGGAAGACCTTTAGGAATGAGCAGTTCTTC. Translation: CASSRKTFRNEQFF.

As to this clone: The same CDR3 is also encoded by other DNA sequences in this sample. The V call is TRBV18, the J call TRBJ2-7; TRBD1 matches at 9 bases. V lost 3 bases and J lost 2; bases outside the gene matches: 5. Germline V CDR1 and CDR2: KGHSH, LQKENI. The CDR3 contains 15 residues. This CDR3 reads CASSPAGTGTYEQYF. For the CDR3, the DNA is TGTGCCAGCTCACCGGCAGGGACAGGGACCTACGAGCAGTACTTC.

The CDR3 sequence: CASTTGGAYEQYF. CDR3 nucleotide sequence: TGTGCCAGTACCACAGGGGGCGCATACGAGCAGTACTTC. This sequence joins TRBV28 and TRBJ2-7; 9 bases align to TRBD1. CDR3 length equals 13 residues. V lost 9 bases to trimming and J lost 4 bases; unmatched junction nucleotides: 7. Germline V gene sequence: CDR1 MDHEN, CDR2 SYDVKM.

The V gene is TRBV2, the J gene TRBJ2-7; 9 nucleotides agree with TRBD2. Germline-derived CDR1 and CDR2 are SNHLY and FYNNEI. The CDR3 spans 12 residues. V was clipped by 9 bases and J by 3 bases; unmatched bases: 3. CDR3 region: CASSGRVYEQYF. The CDR3 nucleotides read TGTGCCAGTAGCGGGAGAGTCTACGAGCAGTACTTC.

V and J are TRBV28 and TRBJ1-1, with a weak D call TRBD1 (6 bases). Germline-derived CDR1 and CDR2 are MDHEN and SYDVKM. The CDR3 has 14 residues. Deletions cut 2 bases from V and 5 bases from J, with 12 bases between. Here the CDR3 reads CASSLTGMRTEAFF. In DNA, the CDR3 is TGTGCCAGCAGTTTAACAGGGATGCGGACTGAAGCTTTCTTT.

The CDR3 bases are TGTGCCAGCAGCACGACCGGGACAGGGCTTAGCAATCAGCCCCAGCATTTT. Encoded protein: CASSTTGTGLSNQPQHF. The V call is TRBV7-2, the J call TRBJ1-5, with 9 nucleotides matching TRBD1. The CDR3 covers 17 residues. Trimming cost V 5 bases and J 0 bases; bases outside gene matches: 8. Looked up from germline, CDR1 is SGHTA and CDR2 is FQGNSA.

The count of this clone is one. The CDR3 region is CASSITGSGEQYF. The DNA for the CDR3 is TGTGCCAGCAGCATAACAGGGTCGGGTGAGCAGTACTTC. This chain uses TRBV9 with TRBJ2-7; D may be TRBD1 (6 bases). Germline values: CDR1 SGDLS, CDR2 YYNGEE. The CDR3 has 13 amino acids. The germline V and J ends were trimmed by 4 bases and 7 bases, with 15 bases remaining between them. Supplemented by reference TRBV9 and TRBJ2-7, the full variable domain reads DSGVTQTPKHLITATGQRVTLRCSPRSGDLSVYWYQQSLDQGLQFLIQYYNGEERAKGNILERFSAQQFPDLHSELNLSSLELGDSALYFCASSITGSGEQYFGPGTRLTVT.

The chain uses TRBV5-1 and TRBJ1-1; 10 nucleotides agree with TRBD1. V was clipped by 4 bases and J by 6 bases; unmatched bases: 15. CDR3 length: 17 amino acids. Germline V gene lookup returns CDR1 SGHRS and CDR2 YFSETQ. CDR3 region: CASSALLGTGATAEAFF. As DNA, the CDR3 is TGCGCCAGCAGCGCTCTCCTCGGGACAGGGGCCACCGCTGAAGCTTTCTTT.